One sample yielded the 8 T cell receptor beta chains listed below, sequenced in a study of regulatory T cells in long-lasting Graves disease. Time point meaning: newly diagnosed GD, antithyroid drugs for less than 3 months. Following extraction of RNA from PBMCs, that RNA was used to make the TCR library. TCR beta libraries were built with iRepertoire HTBI primers and Arm-PCR of CDR3 regions. One entry per CDR3 protein results from TCRdb running MiXCR on the multiplex PCR reads. The sample has 560,000 or so distinct CDR3 sequences; about 16% are singletons. These records were also assigned to another study, of T cells in Graves' hyperthyroidism and ophthalmopathy.

The sequences come from peripheral blood mononuclear cells (PBMCs), collected at new diagnosis, from a patient treated with antithyroid drugs. The receptors come from a man aged 18 to 29 with Graves disease.

This clonotype came up many times. The chain uses TRBV7-9 and TRBJ2-1, with D perhaps TRBD2 (6 bases). This CDR3 has 18 residues. Trimming took off 6 bases at V and 2 bases at J, with 23 bases between the two ends. CDR1 is SEHNR and CDR2 is FQNEAQ in the germline V gene (reference sequence). The chain's CDR3 is CASRPPELATRAYNEQFF. The CDR3 nucleotides are TGTGCCAGCAGACCTCCGGAGCTAGCGACCCGGGCCTACAATGAGCAGTTCTTC.

This clonotype was seen a few times. This chain connects TRBV27 to TRBJ2-3; D remains unclear. Germline V gene data show CDR1 as MNHEY and CDR2 as SMNVEV (reference sequence). V was shortened by 3 bases and J by 3 bases, with 7 bases between the two germline ends. CDR3 length: 13 amino acids. In nucleotides, the CDR3 is TGTGCCAGCAGTTTCGTTGGAACAGATACGCAGTATTTT. This codes for CASSFVGTDTQYF.

This clonotype was detected only a few times. The chain uses TRBV9 and TRBJ2-7; TRBD2 matches at 12 bases. The junction had 9 bases not matched to a gene; V was cut back by 4 bases and J by 7 bases. This CDR3 spans 15 amino acids. CDR1 is SGDLS, CDR2 YYNGEE, per germline. The CDR3 nucleotides read TGTGCCAGCAGCCCAAGGACTAGCGGGGATCGGGAGCAGTACTTC. Protein product: CASSPRTSGDREQYF.

J is TRBJ1-5 and V is TRBV10-3, with D unresolved. Germline V CDR1 and CDR2: ENHRY, SYGVKD. Trimming pared 0 bases from V and 7 bases from J, leaving 10 bases between. The CDR3 sequence is 14 residues long. The CDR3 loop reads CAISESTVSQPQHF. DNA for the CDR3: TGTGCCATCAGTGAGTCGACTGTAAGCCAGCCCCAGCATTTT.

The sample holds many counts of this clonotype. This sequence joins TRBV5-1 and TRBJ2-3; D is possibly TRBD2 (5 bases). Germline lookup yields CDR1 SGHRS and CDR2 YFSETQ. V lost 4 bases, J lost 0 bases, and 9 bases lay in between. The CDR3 spans 14 residues. The CDR3 protein is CASSPRTSTDTQYF. CDR3 bases: TGCGCCAGCAGCCCCCGGACTAGCACAGATACGCAGTATTTT.

This clonotype was observed a few times. The chain joins TRBV7-2 to TRBJ1-1; 9 bases align to TRBD1. The V gene's germline CDR1 is SGHTA and CDR2 FQGNSA. Germline trimming cut 7 bases from V and 5 bases from J; bases unmatched to any gene: 14. The CDR3 loop spans 16 amino acids. The CDR3 region has the DNA TGTGCCAGCACCCCCTCCCGGGACAGGGAATTTACTGAAGCTTTCTTT. It is translated as CASTPSRDREFTEAFF. Supplemented by reference TRBV7-2 and TRBJ1-1, the full variable domain reads GAGVSQSPSNKVTEKGKDVELRCDPISGHTALYWYRQSLGQGLEFLIYFQGNSAPDKSGLPSDRFSAERTGGSVSTLTIQRTQQEDSAVYLCASTPSRDREFTEAFFGQGTRLTVV.

This clonotype was seen more than once but under ten times. V is TRBV6-1 and J is TRBJ1-4, with D perhaps matching TRBD1 (6 bases). CDR3 length equals 15 residues. The germline V gene has CDR1 MNHNS and CDR2 SASEGT. The V gene lost 4 bases and the J gene lost 5 bases, with 14 bases spanning the gap. The CDR3 sequence is CASSAPRGGNEKLFF. CDR3 coding DNA: TGTGCCAGCAGTGCCCCAAGGGGGGGGAATGAAAAACTGTTTTTT.

This clonotype was seen at least ten times. This chain joins TRBV12-3 or TRBV12-4 and TRBJ2-2, with D perhaps assigned TRBD1 or TRBD2 (5 bases each). This CDR3 comprises 14 residues. Trimming cost V 7 bases and J 5 bases, with 14 bases left between them. The chain's CDR3 is CASTPRGATGELFF. For the CDR3, the DNA is TGTGCCAGCACCCCCAGAGGGGCAACCGGGGAGCTGTTTTTT.